This T cell receptor beta chain was sequenced during a study of PD-L1 blockade in urothelial cancer. Study summary: The patients' atezolizumab therapy, 1,200 mg intravenously every 3 weeks, started in about 2014.

General observations from the study: Below-median blood TCR clonality before treatment forecast better survival.

The CDR3 contains 17 residues. Germline V CDR1 and CDR2: SGHTA, FQGNSA. Germline trimming cut 1 base from V and 6 bases from J; bases unmatched to any gene: 10. A note on this clone: The antigen is not known.

Time point specified: peripheral blood 6 weeks after treatment start. The cohort comprised individuals with locally advanced or metastatic urothelial carcinoma. Every patient provided from 1 to 8 samples, collected pretreatment and on-treatment. The assay was immunoSEQ multiplex PCR, and TCRdb's table has in-frame clones only and misses some. The sample consists of about 44,000 clones, 91% of them appearing once. The clonotype originates from a man between 65 and 79 years old with urothelial cancer. This sequence joins TRBV7-2 and TRBJ2-2, with 8 bases aligning to TRBD1. Sequencing used PBMCs, obtained around atezolizumab (anti-PD-L1) treatment. The CDR3 is CASSLGRSGGRAGELFF. DNA for the CDR3: TGTGCCAGCAGCTTAGGGCGGTCAGGGGGCCGGGCCGGGGAGCTGTTTTTT.